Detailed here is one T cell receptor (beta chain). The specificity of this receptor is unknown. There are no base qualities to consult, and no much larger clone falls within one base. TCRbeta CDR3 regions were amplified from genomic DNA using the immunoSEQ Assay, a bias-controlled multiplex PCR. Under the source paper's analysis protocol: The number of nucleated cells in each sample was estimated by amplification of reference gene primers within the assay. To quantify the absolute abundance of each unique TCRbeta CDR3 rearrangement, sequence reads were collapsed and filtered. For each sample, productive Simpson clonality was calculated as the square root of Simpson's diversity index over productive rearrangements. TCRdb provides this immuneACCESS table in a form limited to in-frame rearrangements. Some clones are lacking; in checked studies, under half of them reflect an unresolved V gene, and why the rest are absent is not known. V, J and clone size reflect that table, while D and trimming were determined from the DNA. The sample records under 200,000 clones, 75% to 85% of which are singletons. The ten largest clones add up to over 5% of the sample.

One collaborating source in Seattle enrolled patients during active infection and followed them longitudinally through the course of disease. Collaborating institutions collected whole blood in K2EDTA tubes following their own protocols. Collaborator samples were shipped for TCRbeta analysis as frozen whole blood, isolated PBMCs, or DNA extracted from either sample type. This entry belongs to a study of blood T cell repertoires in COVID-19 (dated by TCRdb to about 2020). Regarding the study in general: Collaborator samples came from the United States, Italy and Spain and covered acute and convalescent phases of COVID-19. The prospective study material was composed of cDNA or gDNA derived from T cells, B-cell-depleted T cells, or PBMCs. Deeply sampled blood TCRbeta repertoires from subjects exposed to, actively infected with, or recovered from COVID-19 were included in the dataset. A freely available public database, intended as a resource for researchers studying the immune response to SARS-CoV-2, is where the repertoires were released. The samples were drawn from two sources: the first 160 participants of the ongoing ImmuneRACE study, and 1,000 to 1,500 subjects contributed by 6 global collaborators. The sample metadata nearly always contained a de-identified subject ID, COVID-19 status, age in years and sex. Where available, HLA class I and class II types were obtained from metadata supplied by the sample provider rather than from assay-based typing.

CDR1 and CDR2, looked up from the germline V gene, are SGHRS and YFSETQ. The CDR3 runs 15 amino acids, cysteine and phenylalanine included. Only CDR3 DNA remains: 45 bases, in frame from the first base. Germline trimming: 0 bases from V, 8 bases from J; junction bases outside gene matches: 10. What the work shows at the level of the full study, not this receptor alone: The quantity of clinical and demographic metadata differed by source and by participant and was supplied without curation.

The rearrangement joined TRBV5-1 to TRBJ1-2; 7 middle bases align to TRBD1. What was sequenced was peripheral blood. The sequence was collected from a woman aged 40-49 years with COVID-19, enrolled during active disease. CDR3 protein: CASSLVPITGEGYTF. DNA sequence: TGCGCCAGCAGCTTGGTCCCTATAACAGGGGAAGGCTACACCTTC.